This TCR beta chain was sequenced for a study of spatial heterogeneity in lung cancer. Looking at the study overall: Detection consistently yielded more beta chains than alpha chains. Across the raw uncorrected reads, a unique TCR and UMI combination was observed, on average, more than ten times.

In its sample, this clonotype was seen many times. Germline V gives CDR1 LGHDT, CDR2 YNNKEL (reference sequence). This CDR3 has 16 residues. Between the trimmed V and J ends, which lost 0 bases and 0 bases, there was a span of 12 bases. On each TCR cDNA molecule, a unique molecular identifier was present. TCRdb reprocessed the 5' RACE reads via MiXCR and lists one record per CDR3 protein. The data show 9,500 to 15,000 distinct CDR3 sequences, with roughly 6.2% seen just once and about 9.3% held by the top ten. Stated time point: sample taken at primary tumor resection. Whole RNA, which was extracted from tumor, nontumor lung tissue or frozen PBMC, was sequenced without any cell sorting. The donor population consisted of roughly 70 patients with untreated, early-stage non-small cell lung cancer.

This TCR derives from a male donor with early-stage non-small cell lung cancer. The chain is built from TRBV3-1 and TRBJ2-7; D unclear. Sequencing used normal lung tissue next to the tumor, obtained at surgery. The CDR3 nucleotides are TGTGCCAGCAGCCAAGATCAAGTCTTTAGCTCCTACGAGCAGTACTTC. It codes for CASSQDQVFSSYEQYF.